The clone carrying this T cell receptor beta chain was seen a few times. No antigen is known for it. The sample comes from a study of early T cells in non-severe SARS-CoV-2 infection. General study points: Lookups in VDJdb leaned toward anti-spike CD8 responses and missed private and CD4 specificities.

The TCR library protocol attached unique molecular identifiers to the individual cDNA molecules. One entry per CDR3 protein results from TCRdb running MiXCR on the 5' RACE reads. This sample yields some 40,000 distinct CDR3 sequences, of which 6% to 9.5% are seen a single time; 9.5% to 15% belongs to the top ten. Germline V gives CDR1 MDHEN, CDR2 SYDVKM. V was pared by 5 bases and J by 6 bases, with 16 bases of the junction left unmatched. The CDR3 length is 17 residues. V and J are TRBV28 and TRBJ1-1, with 9 positions matching TRBD1. The source is an adult who was a healthcare worker with PCR-confirmed SARS-CoV-2 infection or an uninfected control (not recorded which). Specimen: whole blood, collected at baseline. The CDR3 region has the DNA TGTGCCAGCAGTCGCCGACTTCCGGGACAGGGTATCGCTGAAGCTTTCTTT. Translation: CASSRRLPGQGIAEAFF.